Described below is a single T cell receptor (beta chain) sequence and its context. The data stem from a study of shared clonotypes between healthy human individuals. Sorted-subset replicate PCRs used approximately 200 ng of genomic DNA. This amount corresponded to about 30,000 T cell genomes. Per the study methods: Junction-only immunoSEQ sequences carried no quality scores, so filtering differed. Measured with immunoSEQ multiplex PCR; TCRdb has only the in-frame clones, and not every one. That table furnishes V, J and clone size, whereas the DNA furnished D and trimming. This sample has over a million clones, with 98% to 99% found just once. The CDR3 contains 13 residues. V lost 5 bases to trimming and J lost 1 base, with 6 bases between them. Germline CDR1 and CDR2: SGHDN and FVKESK. The donors, healthy adults who were HIV-negative, had experienced no recent acute infections or vaccinations.

The rearrangement links TRBV14 to TRBJ1-5; D is unclear. The sequence derives from a man younger than 40 in good health. The sequenced material came from naive CD4+ T cells sorted from blood. The subset was: CD45RA+ positively selected. Here the CDR3 DNA reads TGTGCCAGCAGCTTTGACAGCAATCAGCCCCAGCATTTT. As protein: CASSFDSNQPQHF.